Sequencing of this T cell receptor beta chain was carried out in a study of T cells after yellow fever vaccination. The J segment lost 4 bases and the V segment lost 4 bases, leaving 4 bases of the junction unmatched. The V gene's germline CDR1 is SGHRS and CDR2 YFSETQ. CDR3 size: 13 residues. MiXCR was run by TCRdb on the 5' RACE reads, yielding one entry per CDR3 protein. Among fewer than 400,000 distinct CDR3 sequences, 6.2% were seen once, and the ten largest hold about 15%. This clonotype was detected a few times. The receptor was isolated from a man aged 25 to 40 who received the YFV17D yellow fever vaccine. The source was PBMCs, collected 5 days after the yellow fever booster vaccination. The gene calls are TRBV5-1 and TRBJ1-1; 7 bases map to TRBD1. The CDR3 DNA reads TGCGCCAGCAGCATAACAGGGGTCACTGAAGCTTTCTTT. Translated, it gives CASSITGVTEAFF.